Listed here are 31 T cell receptor beta chains from one sample, sequenced in a study of T cells in localized non-small cell lung cancer (dated by TCRdb to the early 2020s). The library was prepared using the immunoSEQ multiplex PCR assay. The immuneACCESS repertoire file appears here via TCRdb, limited to in-frame rearrangements. These files lack a portion of the clones; in checked studies, under half of the deficit traces to unresolved V genes, and the cause of the others is not known. Across this sample there are about 41,000 clones, with around 83% seen only once. The ten top clones hold approximately 7.8% of the sample. The material sequenced was PBMCs, taken before any cancer treatment. These receptors all stem from a man between 35 and 75 years old with stage II lung adenocarcinoma.

This clone has a single count. V and J are TRBV6-5 and TRBJ1-1; D is possibly TRBD1 (5 bases). V was pared by 0 bases and J by 6 bases, with 11 bases between. The CDR3 totals 14 residues. Germline values: CDR1 MNHEY, CDR2 SVGAGI. The chain's CDR3 is CASSYSYEGPEAFF. The CDR3 bases are TGTGCCAGCAGTTACTCGTATGAGGGGCCTGAAGCTTTCTTT.

This clone was seen just once. The chain employs TRBV9 and TRBJ1-2, with 8 bases lining up with TRBD1. V dropped 4 bases and J dropped 3; count of bases not matched to a gene: 14. The CDR3 length is 17 residues. CDR1 and CDR2 (germline): SGDLS, YYNGEE. The chain's CDR3 is CASSLLTSPTGDYGYTF. As DNA, the CDR3 is TGTGCCAGCAGCCTTCTTACTAGCCCGACAGGGGACTATGGCTACACCTTC.

V is TRBV6-6 and J is TRBJ1-2; 11 bases map to TRBD1. Trimming took 3 bases from V and 8 from J; bases not matched to a gene: 11. The germline gives CDR1 MNHNY, CDR2 SVGAGI (reference sequence). The CDR3 sequence is 16 residues long. CDR3 loop: CASSYLAGQGGGGYTF. The CDR3 DNA sequence: TGTGCCAGCAGTTATTTGGCGGGACAGGGGGGCGGGGGCTACACCTTC.

The chain combines TRBV12-5 with TRBJ2-2; D gene unclear. The CDR3 sequence is 14 residues long. Germline V gene sequence: CDR1 LGHNT, CDR2 FRNRAP. V lost 0 bases and J 7 bases, leaving 9 bases between the germline ends. The CDR3 region has the DNA TGTGCTAGTGGTTTGGTACTCGGAAACGGGGAGCTGTTTTTT. Translation: CASGLVLGNGELFF.

The CDR3, as DNA: TGTGCCAGCAGTTCTTTAGATGACGAGGGGACAGGCCTCCAAGAGACCCAGTACTTC. As protein: CASSSLDDEGTGLQETQYF. The gene calls are TRBV28 and TRBJ2-5, with 8 bases aligning to TRBD1. The CDR3 extends over 19 amino acids. Germline V lookup: CDR1 MDHEN, CDR2 SYDVKM. After removal of 4 bases from V and 1 base from J, the junction contained 17 bases not matched to a gene.

This clone was picked up a small number of times. CDR3 residues: CASSVARGLNDFGNTIYF. The DNA of the CDR3 is TGTGCCAGCAGCGTAGCGCGGGGCCTGAATGACTTTGGAAACACCATATATTTT. The V call is TRBV9, the J call TRBJ1-3; maybe TRBD1 (5 bases). V was clipped by 0 bases and J by 3 bases, with 19 bases between them. This CDR3 has 18 residues. Germline values: CDR1 SGDLS, CDR2 YYNGEE.

The chain has TRBV5-1 and TRBJ2-7, with 10 bases that match TRBD1. The CDR3 is 14 residues long. J gave up 5 bases and V 3 bases, and 5 bases lay outside the gene matches. Looked up from germline, CDR1 is SGHRS and CDR2 is YFSETQ. This CDR3 reads CASSSSGTGDEQYF. The CDR3 coding sequence is TGCGCCAGCAGCTCCTCCGGGACAGGGGACGAGCAGTACTTC.

This chain uses TRBV5-1 with TRBJ2-7; 7 bases are a match to TRBD1. With 0 bases clipped from V and 3 bases from J, the junction kept 6 bases outside the gene matches. This CDR3 contains 15 residues. CDR1 and CDR2 from the germline V gene are SGHRS and YFSETQ. The CDR3 nucleotides are TGCGCCAGCAGCTTGGTTCCAGGGGGAGACTACGAGCAGTACTTC. Translating it yields CASSLVPGGDYEQYF.

V is TRBV10-3 and J is TRBJ2-2; 7 positions agree with TRBD2. The V and J ends lost 5 bases and 5 bases, in that order; junction bases with no gene match: 5. From germline, CDR1 is ENHRY and CDR2 SYGVKD. This CDR3 is 14 amino acids long. The chain's CDR3 is CAISYSGGTGELFF. The CDR3 DNA reads TGTGCCATCAGTTACTCGGGAGGTACCGGGGAGCTGTTTTTT.

This clone occurred a few times. The chain is built from TRBV5-1 and TRBJ2-3; D possibly corresponds to TRBD1 (6 bases). Trimming took off 5 bases at V and 2 bases at J, with 15 bases between the two ends. CDR3 length equals 15 residues. The germline gives CDR1 SGHRS, CDR2 YFSETQ. CDR3 nucleotide sequence: TGCGCCAGCAGGTCTGACAGGCGTACCACAGATACGCAGTATTTT. This sequence encodes CASRSDRRTTDTQYF.

This clone is a singleton in its sample. The chain is built from TRBV6-6 and TRBJ2-7, with TRBD2 identical over 13 bases. V dropped 6 bases and J dropped 3; count of bases not matched to a gene: 8. Germline V gene sequence: CDR1 MNHNY, CDR2 SVGAGI (reference sequence). CDR3 size: 16 residues. CDR3 bases: TGTGCCAGCAGCGGACTAGCGGGAGATCGGAACTACGAGCAGTACTTC. This codes for CASSGLAGDRNYEQYF.

The V call is TRBV5-6, the J call TRBJ2-1, with TRBD2 matching over 7 bases. The CDR3 covers 17 residues. Germline V gene lookup returns CDR1 SGHDT and CDR2 YYEEEE. After removal of 6 bases from V and 0 bases from J, the junction contained 12 bases not matched to a gene. DNA for the CDR3: TGTGCCAGCATCCGTCTAGCGGATCAAAGCTCCTACAATGAGCAGTTCTTC. Protein sequence: CASIRLADQSSYNEQFF.

The gene calls are TRBV23-1 and TRBJ1-1, with D unclear. TRBV23-1 is known as an ORF, though its function is uncertain. Deletions cut 6 bases from V and 0 bases from J, with 8 bases between. The CDR3 contains 13 residues. CDR3 sequence reads: CASSPEMNTEAFF. CDR3 DNA: TGCGCCAGCAGCCCCGAGATGAACACTGAAGCTTTCTTT.

The V gene is TRBV27, the J gene TRBJ1-1; 8 bases map to TRBD1. This CDR3 region has 15 residues. V gave up 8 bases and J gave up 2 bases; unmatched junction bases: 10. Per the germline V gene, CDR1 is MNHEY and CDR2 is SMNVEV (reference sequence). The CDR3: CASRTWTGSNTEAFF. The DNA for the CDR3 is TGTGCCAGCCGTACTTGGACAGGGTCAAACACTGAAGCTTTCTTT.

V usage is TRBV2 and J usage is TRBJ1-6, with 9 nucleotides matching TRBD1. After removal of 2 bases from V and 10 bases from J, the junction contained 9 bases not matched to a gene. CDR1 and CDR2 from the germline V gene are SNHLY and FYNNEI. CDR3 length: 16 residues. The DNA of the CDR3 is TGTGCCAGCAGTGAATCGGCTGGACAGGGGTGGTCACCCCTCCACTTT. Encoded protein: CASSESAGQGWSPLHF.

V is TRBV7-7 and J is TRBJ2-7, with D maybe TRBD2 (6 bases). The CDR3 length is 14 residues. Germline CDR1 is SSHAT and CDR2 is FNYEAQ (reference sequence). The V end lost 0 bases, the J end lost 1 base, and 7 bases lay between the germline ends. CDR3 sequence (DNA): TGTGCCAGCAGCTTAGCGGAGGGTTCCTACGAGCAGTACTTC. It is translated as CASSLAEGSYEQYF. Full variable domain (outside the CDR3, taken from reference TRBV7-7 and TRBJ2-7): GAGVSQSPRYKVTKRGQDVTLRCDPISSHATLYWYQQALGQGPEFLTYFNYEAQPDKSGLPSDRFSAERPEGSISTLTIQRTEQRDSAMYRCASSLAEGSYEQYFGPGTRLTVT.

The rearrangement links TRBV12-5 to TRBJ1-5; 7 nucleotides line up with TRBD1. The CDR3 sequence is 16 residues long. V lost 2 bases and J lost 2; bases outside the gene matches: 6. Germline loops: CDR1 LGHNT, CDR2 FRNRAP. The chain's CDR3 is CASGLPTGQGNQPQHF. The CDR3 DNA follows: TGTGCTAGTGGTTTGCCGACTGGACAGGGCAATCAGCCCCAGCATTTT.

The chain combines TRBV5-6 with TRBJ2-7, with D hard to call. The germline CDR1 and CDR2 sequences are SGHDT and YYEEEE. The CDR3 is 13 amino acids. Trimming took 6 bases from V and 0 from J, leaving 10 bases between them. CDR3 sequence reads: CASKEASSYEQYF. CDR3 bases: TGTGCCAGCAAAGAGGCGAGCTCCTACGAGCAGTACTTC.

The genes are TRBV2 and TRBJ1-2; 10 nucleotides agree with TRBD1. The trim removed 6 bases at V and 8 bases at J, leaving 6 bases unmatched. The CDR3 is 13 residues long. Germline CDR1 reads SNHLY; CDR2 reads FYNNEI. The CDR3 nucleotides are TGTGCCAGCAGCGACAGGGGGCAGGGGGGCTACACCTTC. Translating it yields CASSDRGQGGYTF.

This rearrangement joins TRBV10-3 to TRBJ2-5; D is unresolved. Trimming stripped 4 bases from V and 2 bases from J, with 11 bases between. Germline CDR1 ENHRY, CDR2 SYGVKD. The CDR3 spans 14 residues. This CDR3 reads CAISGQAGQETQYF. In DNA form, the CDR3 reads TGTGCCATCAGTGGCCAGGCCGGACAAGAGACCCAGTACTTC.

CDR3 residues: CASSLNGETQYF. The CDR3, as DNA: TGTGCCAGCAGCTTGAATGGGGAGACCCAGTACTTC. The chain employs TRBV7-2 and TRBJ2-5; the D is unclear. Germline assignment: CDR1 SGHTA and CDR2 FQGNSA. The CDR3 extends over 12 amino acids. The V end was cut by 3 bases, the J end by 5 bases, with 7 bases between. The full variable domain, in which reference TRBV7-2 and TRBJ2-5 provide the parts outside the CDR3, is GAGVSQSPSNKVTEKGKDVELRCDPISGHTALYWYRQSLGQGLEFLIYFQGNSAPDKSGLPSDRFSAERTGGSVSTLTIQRTQQEDSAVYLCASSLNGETQYFGPGTRLLVL.

This chain uses TRBV6-1 with TRBJ2-2, with D possibly matching TRBD2 (6 bases). This CDR3 region has 15 residues. The germline V gene encodes CDR1 MNHNS and CDR2 SASEGT. Between the trimmed V and J ends, which lost 5 bases and 5 bases, there was a span of 15 bases. The DNA of the CDR3 is TGTGCCAGCAGTCGAGTCGAGGGGACTACCGGGGAGCTGTTTTTT. It specifies CASSRVEGTTGELFF.

V and J are TRBV28 and TRBJ1-5, with D perhaps TRBD1 (5 bases). Per the germline V gene, CDR1 is MDHEN and CDR2 is SYDVKM. The V end was cut by 5 bases, the J end by 0 bases, with 14 bases between. CDR3 length equals 16 residues. The CDR3 sequence is CASSPRQSYSNQPQHF. CDR3 sequence (DNA): TGTGCCAGCAGTCCTCGACAGAGCTATAGCAATCAGCCCCAGCATTTT. Full variable domain (remainder filled in from reference TRBV28 and TRBJ1-5): DVKVTQSSRYLVKRTGEKVFLECVQDMDHENMFWYRQDPGLGLRLIYFSYDVKMKEKGDIPEGYSVSREKKERFSLILESASTNQTSMYLCASSPRQSYSNQPQHFGDGTRLSIL.

This clone was seen a single time. The genes are TRBV9 and TRBJ2-5; TRBD2 agrees at 8 bases. This CDR3 contains 14 residues. Per the germline V gene, CDR1 is SGDLS and CDR2 is YYNGEE. The trim removed 6 bases at V and 0 bases at J, leaving 4 bases unmatched. CDR3 sequence reads: CASTPGGYQETQYF. For the CDR3, the DNA is TGTGCCAGCACCCCGGGAGGGTACCAAGAGACCCAGTACTTC. The whole variable domain, remainder taken from reference TRBV9 and TRBJ2-5, is DSGVTQTPKHLITATGQRVTLRCSPRSGDLSVYWYQQSLDQGLQFLIQYYNGEERAKGNILERFSAQQFPDLHSELNLSSLELGDSALYFCASTPGGYQETQYFGPGTRLLVL.

This chain uses TRBV18 with TRBJ2-1; D gene unclear. There are 14 residues in the CDR3. Deletions cut 2 bases from V and 5 bases from J, with 10 bases between. Germline assignment: CDR1 KGHSH and CDR2 LQKENI. The CDR3: CASSPSWTNNEQFF. The CDR3 DNA reads as TGTGCCAGCTCACCATCCTGGACCAACAATGAGCAGTTCTTC.

The chain couples TRBV6-5 to TRBJ2-4; 7 nucleotides align to TRBD2. The CDR3 is made up of 13 amino acids. J lost 8 bases, V lost 8 bases, and 9 bases had no gene match. Per germline, CDR1 MNHEY and CDR2 SVGAGI. CDR3 protein: CASRAGGRDIQYF. The CDR3 DNA reads as TGTGCCAGCCGGGCCGGGGGGAGGGACATTCAGTACTTC.

The table lists this clone with a count of one. V and J are TRBV5-6 and TRBJ2-5; a weak D match, TRBD1 (6 bases). There are 17 residues in the CDR3. Trimming removed 4 bases at V and 2 bases at J, with 21 bases between. The V gene's germline CDR1 is SGHDT and CDR2 YYEEEE. This CDR3 is CASSRGDIVRGQETQYF. The CDR3 region has the DNA TGTGCCAGCAGCCGAGGGGACATCGTAAGGGGGCAAGAGACCCAGTACTTC.

The gene calls are TRBV6-6 and TRBJ2-7, with 10 bases identical to TRBD2. Germline V gene data show CDR1 as MNHNY and CDR2 as SVGAGI (reference sequence). V was pared by 6 bases and J by 1 base, with 6 bases of the junction left unmatched. The CDR3 runs to 15 residues. The CDR3: CASRSGGLASYEQYF. The CDR3 nucleotides are TGTGCCAGCAGATCGGGGGGACTAGCGTCCTACGAGCAGTACTTC.

This clone was seen more than once but under ten times. V is TRBV19 and J is TRBJ1-1; D uncertain. The CDR3 extends over 12 amino acids. The V gene's germline CDR1 is LNHDA and CDR2 SQIVND (reference sequence). Trimming shortened V by 3 bases and J by 3 bases, and 5 bases separated the two germline ends. CDR3 nucleotides: TGTGCCAGTAGTATTCCTTACACTGAAGCTTTCTTT. It yields the protein CASSIPYTEAFF.

The rearrangement joins TRBV7-2 to TRBJ1-5; D perhaps matches TRBD1 (5 bases). Trimming removed 3 bases from V and 3 bases from J, with 9 bases in between. This CDR3 is built from 14 residues. Looked up from germline, CDR1 is SGHTA and CDR2 is FQGNSA. The DNA of the CDR3 is TGTGCCAGCAGCTTGGGGGTCGACAATCAGCCCCAGCATTTT. This codes for CASSLGVDNQPQHF. Full variable domain (outside the CDR3, taken from reference TRBV7-2 and TRBJ1-5): GAGVSQSPSNKVTEKGKDVELRCDPISGHTALYWYRQSLGQGLEFLIYFQGNSAPDKSGLPSDRFSAERTGGSVSTLTIQRTQQEDSAVYLCASSLGVDNQPQHFGDGTRLSIL.

This clone occurred once. Mismatch with germline at one junction end may stem from a read error. The chain carries TRBV20-1 and TRBJ1-4; weak D call: TRBD1 (5 bases). The CDR3 is made up of 10 amino acids. Germline CDR1 DFQATT, CDR2 SNEGSKA (reference sequence). DNA for the CDR3: TGCAGTGCTGGGGGGACGCAGAGGATTTTT. The encoded protein is CSAGGTQRIF.